This TCR beta chain was retrieved from a study of T cell responses to AZD1222 COVID-19 vaccine listed by TCRdb under 2021. Notes on the research overall: TCR sequencing covered some 250 trial participants: 200 to 220 given two doses of AZD1222 and approximately 26 given two doses of MenACWY control vaccine. Enrollment into the trials was organized by age into subgroups of 18-55, 56-69 and 70-plus years, and those subgroups contained roughly 160, 29 and 62 TCR-sequenced participants, respectively. Beyond this particular receptor, the publication reports: Epitopes outside the regions mutated in the B.1.351 and B.1.1.7 variants were reportedly recognized by nearly half of the unique spike-specific TCRs. Spike-specific TCR breadth and depth rose significantly after two AZD1222 doses compared with day 0 and with MenACWY recipients. Conclusions about previously exposed vaccinees are limited, since just 5 or 6 AZD1222 recipients were seropositive for SARS-CoV-2 at baseline. Because no day 14 peak-response samples were available, the repertoires could be characterized only after the peak T cell response. Participants were mostly white British and included more females than males, and it was suggested by the authors that clonal diversity may have been underestimated. The 56-69-year group was small, and its depth increase did not reach significance, likely because of low power. The whole spike protein was spanned by vaccine-associated CD4 TCRs, and dominant responses were seen in regions 160-218 and 743-854.

The sample's time point, from its label and the paper: about 28 days (+/-7) after the second vaccine dose. AZD1222 recipients whose second dose came at about 4 weeks and those whose second dose came at about 12 weeks were combined into one group, since spike-specific TCR depth and breadth did not differ between the two schedules. Vaccinee samples were obtained from the UK trials COV001 and COV002, which included a single-blind randomized controlled phase 2/3 trial of AZD1222 (ChAdOx1 nCoV-19) in healthy adults. Trial participant PBMC samples were collected at day 0 and day 28 after the second dose for TCRbeta chain sequencing. Notes on this clone: The antigen it recognizes is unknown. No base qualities exist here, and no much larger clone lies one base off it.

The CDR3 regions of human TCRbeta chains were subjected to immunosequencing. Regarding the original processing steps: TCRs in the repertoires were matched against a reference library of SARS-CoV-2-specific TCRs that had been generated with the MIRA antigen-specificity platform. Breadth was defined as the fraction of unique TCRs that were SARS-CoV-2-associated. Depth was defined as the fraction of total T cells that were SARS-CoV-2-associated. Each spike-specific TCR was assigned to its reactive spike region and to a CD4 or CD8 class using the MIRA data. Log10-transformed breadth and depth values were compared by one-way ANOVA with Sidak's multiple comparisons tests. TCRdb retrieved this table from immuneACCESS and kept in-frame rearrangements only. Not all clones are present; in checked studies, unresolved V genes account for under half, and no reason is known for the remainder. That table gives V, J and clone size, and the DNA gave D and trimming. The sample contains 85,000 to 95,000 clones, roughly 90% of them found a single time. The ten largest clones take up 5% to 6.5% of the sample.

Sequencing used peripheral blood, obtained 28 days after the second AZD1222 dose. The sequence derives from an adult who received the AZD1222 COVID-19 vaccine.

Here is the DNA: TGTGCCAGCACCCGAGGGAACACTGAAGCTTTCTTT. It translates as CASTRGNTEAFF. The rearranged chain carries TRBV11-2 and TRBJ1-1; the D gene is not confidently resolved. The trim is 7 bases for V and 1 base for J, with a gap of 7 bases between the germline ends. CDR1 and CDR2, looked up from the germline V gene, are SGHAT and FQNNGV. From the cysteine up to the phenylalanine, the CDR3 has a length of 12 residues. Only the CDR3 DNA is retained, 36 bases long and in frame from the first base.